The present entry profiles one T cell receptor (beta chain) with its context. What it recognizes is unknown. Profiling relied on immunoSEQ multiplex PCR, and the TCRdb table lists in-frame clones only, not all of them. Of some 60,000 clones in the sample, less than 85% are singletons; the top ten hold around 2.8%. ViraFEST assay sequencing came after antigen-specific CD4+ T cells were expanded with viral peptide pools. Subsequent to less than eleven days of culture, CD4+ T cells were isolated. Each vaccine recipient was nucleocapsid antibody negative and had no prior SARS-CoV-2 infection. The data belong to a study of vaccination effects on CD4 cells after COVID-19. Study at large: The vaccine given was either BNT162b2 or mRNA-1273, in two doses.

Study-wide findings and caveats: Healthy vaccinees' vaccine-induced clones included only 1 of 255 cross-reacting with common cold coronaviruses.

Trimming removed 3 bases from V and 9 bases from J, with 9 bases in between. Germline V gene sequence: CDR1 SGHTA, CDR2 FQGNSA. The CDR3 loop spans 12 amino acids. Sequenced material: CD4+ T cells from PBMCs cultured with HCoV-NL63 spike peptides, taken before COVID-19 vaccination. This sequence was found in a human donor who received a COVID-19 vaccine. V usage is TRBV7-2 and J usage is TRBJ2-1; D perhaps matches TRBD2 (5 bases). The CDR3 here is CASSFGVGEQFF. Written as DNA, the CDR3 is TGTGCCAGCAGCTTCGGGGTAGGTGAGCAGTTCTTC.